The 21 T cell receptor beta chains listed next were all sequenced from one sample in a study of T cell repertoires in cytomegalovirus infection. TCRdb analysed the reads with MiXCR anew, one entry per CDR3 protein. Of 150,000 to 200,000 distinct CDR3 sequences in the sample, roughly 15% were seen once. Material: CD8+ T cells from PBMCs. These receptors all stem from a human donor in good health (CMV status not recorded). Some clones in this sample may be carry-over from other donors' samples.

This clonotype came up a few times. The rearrangement joins TRBV7-3 to TRBJ1-2; possible D gene TRBD1, 6 bases. The V gene's germline CDR1 is SGHTA and CDR2 FQGTGA. There are 18 residues in the CDR3. Trimming took off 4 bases at V and 0 bases at J, with 21 bases between the two ends. CDR3 nucleotides: TGTGCCAGCAGCTCCGAGGAGACAGGAGATCCCGCTAACTATGGCTACACCTTC. Residues: CASSSEETGDPANYGYTF.

This sequence joins TRBV7-9 and TRBJ1-2; 8 nucleotides agree with TRBD1. Unmatched junction bases numbered 2, after V lost 2 bases and J lost 3 bases. The germline V gene encodes CDR1 SEHNR and CDR2 FQNEAQ (reference sequence). This CDR3 is built from 14 residues. The CDR3 loop reads CASSLTGGDYGYTF. The CDR3 DNA reads as TGTGCCAGCAGCTTAACAGGGGGGGACTATGGCTACACCTTC. The full variable domain, completed using reference TRBV7-9 and TRBJ1-2, is DTGVSQNPRHKITKRGQNVTFRCDPISEHNRLYWYRQTLGQGPEFLTYFQNEAQLEKSRLLSDRFSAERPKGSFSTLEIQRTEQGDSAMYLCASSLTGGDYGYTFGSGTRLTVV.

The chain employs TRBV28 and TRBJ2-7; D remains ambiguous. The CDR3 runs 16 residues. Looked up from germline, CDR1 is MDHEN and CDR2 is SYDVKM. The germline V and J ends were trimmed by 4 bases and 3 bases, with 19 bases remaining between them. CDR3: CASSSNNFSPDYEQYF. In DNA form, the CDR3 reads TGTGCCAGCAGTTCCAACAATTTCAGCCCGGACTACGAGCAGTACTTC. Using reference TRBV28 and TRBJ2-7 for the parts outside the CDR3, the full variable domain is DVKVTQSSRYLVKRTGEKVFLECVQDMDHENMFWYRQDPGLGLRLIYFSYDVKMKEKGDIPEGYSVSREKKERFSLILESASTNQTSMYLCASSSNNFSPDYEQYFGPGTRLTVT.

This clonotype was observed a handful of times. The chain has TRBV4-3 and TRBJ2-1, with 12 bases matching TRBD1. CDR3 length: 16 residues. J lost 10 bases, V lost 1 base, and 8 bases had no gene match. Germline-derived CDR1 and CDR2 are LGHNA and YSLEER. The CDR3 DNA sequence: TGCGCCAGCAGCCAAGGAGGGGACAGGGGGCTACTAGAGCAGTTCTTC. Protein product: CASSQGGDRGLLEQFF.

This chain connects TRBV12-3 or TRBV12-4 to TRBJ1-5; D might be TRBD1 (6 bases). The CDR3 extends over 16 amino acids. The V end lost 3 bases, the J end lost 0 bases, and 12 bases lay between the germline ends. CDR3 DNA sequence: TGTGCCAGCAGTTTTCGACAGGAATATAGCAATCAGCCCCAGCATTTT. Protein sequence: CASSFRQEYSNQPQHF.

V gene TRBV7-3 combines with J gene TRBJ1-1; D unclear. The germline V and J ends were trimmed by 2 bases and 3 bases, with 16 bases remaining between them. This CDR3 has 16 residues. Per germline, CDR1 SGHTA and CDR2 FQGTGA. CDR3 sequence reads: CASSLSGFGVYTEAFF. In DNA form, the CDR3 reads TGTGCCAGCAGCTTATCGGGGTTTGGAGTATACACTGAAGCTTTCTTT.

The chain uses TRBV7-6 and TRBJ2-7; D is possibly TRBD2 (6 bases). The CDR3 extends over 16 amino acids. V dropped 5 bases and J dropped 5 bases, with 22 bases sitting between them. Germline loops: CDR1 SGHVS, CDR2 FNYEAQ. CDR3 coding DNA: TGTGCCAGCAGCCCCGATGCCGGGAGACTTCTAGACGAGCAGTACTTC. This codes for CASSPDAGRLLDEQYF.

This clonotype was detected a few times. The chain uses TRBV7-9 and TRBJ2-3, with D possibly being TRBD1 (6 bases). CDR1 is SEHNR, CDR2 FQNEAQ, per germline (reference sequence). CDR3 length: 16 amino acids. The V end was cut by 5 bases, the J end by 3 bases, with 18 bases between. CDR3 sequence reads: CASSPSAGDGTDTQYF. The CDR3 region has the DNA TGTGCCAGCAGCCCGAGCGCAGGGGATGGAACAGATACGCAGTATTTT. The whole variable domain, remainder taken from reference TRBV7-9 and TRBJ2-3, is DTGVSQNPRHKITKRGQNVTFRCDPISEHNRLYWYRQTLGQGPEFLTYFQNEAQLEKSRLLSDRFSAERPKGSFSTLEIQRTEQGDSAMYLCASSPSAGDGTDTQYFGPGTRLTVL.

The CDR3 loop reads CASSPVGRRQPQHF. CDR3 in DNA: TGTGCCAGCAGCCCAGTGGGGAGGAGGCAGCCCCAGCATTTT. The rearrangement links TRBV7-9 to TRBJ1-5; no firm D call. The V gene lost 5 bases and the J gene lost 7 bases, with 15 bases spanning the gap. This CDR3 is built from 14 residues. Looked up from germline, CDR1 is SEHNR and CDR2 is FQNEAQ (reference sequence).

This clonotype was detected only a few times. The chain employs TRBV28 and TRBJ2-7; D may be TRBD2 (6 bases). Trimming took off 4 bases at V and 3 bases at J, with 16 bases between the two ends. Germline V gene sequence: CDR1 MDHEN, CDR2 SYDVKM. This CDR3 spans 15 amino acids. The CDR3 is CASSSPPGLSYEQYF. CDR3 DNA: TGTGCCAGCAGTTCCCCCCCGGGACTTAGCTACGAGCAGTACTTC.

The chain joins TRBV29-1 to TRBJ2-7; 9 positions match TRBD2. The CDR3 has 15 amino acids. The germline gives CDR1 SQVTM, CDR2 ANQGSEA. With V trimmed by 3 bases and J by 2 bases, 8 bases remained unmatched. The CDR3 nucleotides are TGCAGCGTTGAGTTCCGGGAGCGGGGGGCCTACGAGCAGTACTTC. Amino acid sequence: CSVEFRERGAYEQYF.

A few counts support this clonotype. V is TRBV7-9 and J is TRBJ2-3; 8 positions agree with TRBD1. The CDR3 spans 15 residues. In germline, CDR1 is SEHNR, CDR2 FQNEAQ (reference sequence). Trimming cost V 3 bases and J 3 bases; bases outside gene matches: 5. CDR3 nucleotide sequence: TGTGCCAGCAGCTTCACGGACAGGGAAACAGATACGCAGTATTTT. It translates to CASSFTDRETDTQYF.

The chain couples TRBV7-2 to TRBJ1-3, with D unresolved. Trimming cost V 5 bases and J 0 bases, with 11 bases left between them. The CDR3 sequence is 15 residues long. Germline V lookup: CDR1 SGHTA, CDR2 FQGNSA. The CDR3 nucleotides read TGTGCCAGCAGCCCCGCGAGGAGCTCTGGAAACACCATATATTTT. It translates to CASSPARSSGNTIYF.

The chain links TRBV9 to TRBJ1-2, with D uncertain. The CDR3 is made up of 14 amino acids. Germline CDR1 reads SGDLS; CDR2 reads YYNGEE. V lost 0 bases and J lost 3, with 9 bases in between. The CDR3 spells CASSVASTDYGYTF. The CDR3 coding sequence is TGTGCCAGCAGCGTAGCTTCAACAGACTATGGCTACACCTTC.

The V call is TRBV6-2 or TRBV6-3, the J call TRBJ1-3, with TRBD1 identical over 7 bases. Trimming removed 1 base from V and 0 bases from J; junction bases left unmatched: 3. CDR1 MNHEY and CDR2 SVGEGT come from the germline V gene. CDR3 size: 16 residues. CDR3 sequence reads: CASSYWTGGSGNTIYF. DNA for the CDR3: TGTGCCAGCAGTTACTGGACAGGCGGCTCTGGAAACACCATATATTTT.

The chain employs TRBV19 and TRBJ2-7, with D unresolved. The V end lost 1 base, the J end lost 5 bases, and 9 bases lay between the germline ends. The CDR3 runs to 13 residues. Germline V gene lookup returns CDR1 LNHDA and CDR2 SQIVND (reference sequence). The DNA for the CDR3 is TGTGCCAGTAGTATAGTCCTCCAGGACGAGCAGTACTTC. Its protein product is CASSIVLQDEQYF.

The rearrangement links TRBV6-6 to TRBJ2-5, with TRBD2 as a possible D gene (5 bases). Germline V CDR1 and CDR2: MNHNY, SVGAGI (reference sequence). Trimming left V 2 bases short and J 5 bases short, with 15 bases between. The CDR3 contains 15 residues. CDR3 amino acids: CASSYLSGIAETQYF. Written as DNA, the CDR3 is TGTGCCAGCAGTTACCTTTCGGGAATCGCGGAGACCCAGTACTTC.

This chain connects TRBV12-3 or TRBV12-4 to TRBJ2-3; D is undetermined. With 3 bases removed from V and 0 bases from J, the gap between germline ends came to 13 bases. CDR3 length equals 16 residues. The CDR3 coding sequence is TGTGCCAGCAGTTTGGTAGACGTTTGGAGCACAGATACGCAGTATTTT. Protein sequence: CASSLVDVWSTDTQYF.

This chain joins TRBV7-6 and TRBJ2-7; 12 bases line up with TRBD2. Per the germline V gene, CDR1 is SGHVS and CDR2 is FNYEAQ. CDR3 length equals 16 residues. Trimming cost V 5 bases and J 2 bases; bases outside gene matches: 7. CDR3 DNA sequence: TGTGCCAGCAGCCTGCGGACTAGCGGGACCCCCTACGAGCAGTACTTC. This encodes CASSLRTSGTPYEQYF.

This rearrangement joins TRBV25-1 to TRBJ2-7; D unresolved. This CDR3 is 16 amino acids long. CDR1 and CDR2 (germline): MGHDK, SYGVNS. V lost 0 bases and J lost 3, with 15 bases in between. CDR3 nucleotides: TGTGCCAGCAGTGAATACGGTACCTATGGGGACTACGAGCAGTACTTC. It translates to CASSEYGTYGDYEQYF.

The chain carries TRBV7-6 and TRBJ2-7, with 7 bases aligning to TRBD2. The germline gives CDR1 SGHVS, CDR2 FNYEAQ. The CDR3 spans 14 residues. V shed 3 bases, J shed 0 bases, and the junction held 2 bases outside the gene matches. CDR3 sequence: CASSFGGFSYEQYF. In DNA, the CDR3 is TGTGCCAGCAGCTTCGGGGGGTTCTCCTACGAGCAGTACTTC.